These T cell receptor beta chains were read from a single sample in a study of low-dose radiotherapy and immunotherapy resistance in tumors. Via MiXCR, TCRdb re-called the reads, giving one row per CDR3 protein. The sample yields roughly 36,000 distinct CDR3 sequences, roughly 28% seen once. The starting material was PBMCs, obtained before treatment. These TCRs come from a male donor with gallbladder cancer. Each CDR3 is given with its conserved first and last residue. D genes are given only for firm matches.

d_gene: TRBD2
v_gene: TRBV13
CDR3aa: CASSLGLAGLSGANVLTF

d_gene: .
v_gene: TRBV7-2
CDR3aa: CASSSGSGRETQYF

d_gene: .
v_gene: TRBV5-4
CDR3aa: CASLRRDSYNEQFF

d_gene: .
v_gene: TRBV28
CDR3aa: CASRGAGEQFF

d_gene: TRBD2
v_gene: TRBV5-1
CDR3aa: CASSWTGLAGETQYF

d_gene: .
v_gene: TRBV28
CDR3aa: CASSSSEPGRPAGELFF

d_gene: .
v_gene: TRBV19
CDR3aa: CASRGARYEQYF

d_gene: .
v_gene: TRBV28
CDR3aa: CASRTTVPETQYF

d_gene: TRBD1
v_gene: TRBV5-1
CDR3aa: CASSSGTGPLHF

d_gene: .
v_gene: TRBV7-2
CDR3aa: CASSLSMTDNSGYTF

d_gene: .
v_gene: TRBV6-1
CDR3aa: CASRTDNTGELFF

d_gene: .
v_gene: TRBV5-1
CDR3aa: CASSQFNINEQFF

d_gene: TRBD1
v_gene: TRBV9
CDR3aa: CASSPPGQGYEQYF